These 14 T cell receptor beta chains share one sample of origin, sequenced in a study of cytotoxic CD8 clonotypes in ibrutinib-treated CLL. Libraries were prepared by immunoSEQ multiplex PCR; TCRdb keeps only in-frame clonotypes and omits some of them. The sample carries about 39,000 clones, about 70% recorded once. The sample here was PBMCs, taken at disease progression, from a patient treated with ibrutinib. The receptors shown here come from a human donor with chronic lymphocytic leukemia.

This clone was observed once. CDR3 DNA: TGTGCCAGCAGGGTTTCTAGCCGATCCTACGAGCAGTACTTC. Protein product: CASRVSSRSYEQYF. The genes are TRBV6-5 and TRBJ2-7; maybe TRBD2 (5 bases). The CDR3 extends over 14 amino acids. V dropped 6 bases and J dropped 1 base, with 13 bases sitting between them. Germline assignment: CDR1 MNHEY and CDR2 SVGAGI.

This chain joins TRBV11-2 and TRBJ2-7; 7 nucleotides match TRBD1. Germline V lookup: CDR1 SGHAT, CDR2 FQNNGV. The CDR3 has 13 residues. V dropped 10 bases and J dropped 0; count of bases not matched to a gene: 6. In nucleotides, the CDR3 is TGTGCCACCACGACAGGGAGCTCCTACGAGCAGTACTTC. It is translated as CATTTGSSYEQYF.

This chain uses TRBV6-6 with TRBJ1-2, with D perhaps TRBD1 (5 bases). Trimming pared 6 bases from V and 3 bases from J, leaving 11 bases between. CDR1 MNHNY and CDR2 SVGAGI come from the germline V gene (reference sequence). This CDR3 comprises 13 residues. The CDR3 nucleotides read TGTGCCAGCAGGGTCAGAGGGGACTATGGCTACACCTTC. Protein: CASRVRGDYGYTF.

This chain uses TRBV19 with TRBJ2-2, with TRBD1 identical over 8 bases. The CDR3 has 14 residues. Looked up from germline, CDR1 is LNHDA and CDR2 is SQIVND (reference sequence). Trimming removed 6 bases from V and 4 bases from J; junction bases left unmatched: 4. The CDR3, as DNA: TGTGCCAGTAGCCGGGACAGGTTCACCGGGGAGCTGTTTTTT. Translation gives CASSRDRFTGELFF.

In its sample, this clone was seen once. V gene TRBV6-6 combines with J gene TRBJ1-1; D remains ambiguous. The V end was cut by 2 bases, the J end by 3 bases, with 10 bases between. Germline V lookup: CDR1 MNHNY, CDR2 SVGAGI (reference sequence). The CDR3 runs 14 residues. CDR3 coding DNA: TGTGCCAGCAGTTACGGGGTCGGGGACACTGAAGCTTTCTTT. Translated, it gives CASSYGVGDTEAFF.

In DNA, the CDR3 is TGTGCCAGCAGGCAGACAGGGGGCATCCCTGGGGCCAACGTCCTGACTTTC. Translated: CASRQTGGIPGANVLTF. The gene calls are TRBV5-6 and TRBJ2-6; TRBD1 matches 10 bases. Germline CDR1 SGHDT, CDR2 YYEEEE. The V gene end was trimmed by 5 bases and the J gene end by 2 bases; junction bases not matched to a gene: 7. The CDR3 consists of 17 residues. Based on the CDR3 plus reference TRBV5-6 and TRBJ2-6, the full variable domain is DAGVTQSPTHLIKTRGQQVTLRCSPKSGHDTVSWYQQALGQGPQFIFQYYEEEERQRGNFPDRFSGHQFPNYSSELNVNALLLGDSALYLCASRQTGGIPGANVLTFGAGSRLTVL.

V is TRBV4-3 and J is TRBJ2-1; maybe TRBD1 (5 bases). V was trimmed by 0 bases and J by 7 bases, leaving 13 bases between them. The germline V gene has CDR1 LGHNA and CDR2 YSLEER. The CDR3 runs 15 residues. CDR3 protein: CASSQDNGYRNEQFF. In DNA, the CDR3 is TGCGCCAGCAGCCAAGATAACGGTTACAGGAATGAGCAGTTCTTC.

This clone showed up just a few times. V gene TRBV18 combines with J gene TRBJ1-1; TRBD1 might be the D (6 bases). The CDR3 loop spans 14 amino acids. Trimming removed 2 bases at V and 3 bases at J, with 10 bases between. In germline, CDR1 is KGHSH, CDR2 LQKENI. CDR3 nucleotide sequence: TGTGCCAGCTCACCAGGGGGGGCGCACACTGAAGCTTTCTTT. It translates to CASSPGGAHTEAFF.

The rearrangement links TRBV11-3 to TRBJ2-7, with TRBD1 identical over 7 bases. This CDR3 region has 18 residues. J was trimmed by 0 bases and V by 5 bases; bases with no gene match: 16. CDR1 SGHNT and CDR2 YENEEA come from the germline V gene. The CDR3 DNA reads TGTGCCAGCAGCCATACAAGGGGGCACGCAAAGAGCTCCTACGAGCAGTACTTC. It codes for CASSHTRGHAKSSYEQYF.

This sequence joins TRBV30 and TRBJ2-1; D is possibly TRBD1 (5 bases). The CDR3 has 12 residues. Germline-derived CDR1 and CDR2 are GTSNPN and SVGIG (reference sequence). With 3 bases removed from V and 9 bases from J, the gap between germline ends came to 12 bases. The chain's CDR3 is CAWSDSELEQFF. As DNA, the CDR3 is TGTGCCTGGAGCGACAGCGAGCTTGAGCAGTTCTTC.

Points on this clone: Within the sample, other DNA sequences also encode this same CDR3. The chain combines TRBV9 with TRBJ2-7; D not certain. Trimming left V 0 bases short and J 4 bases short, with 11 bases between. In germline, CDR1 is SGDLS, CDR2 YYNGEE. The CDR3 loop spans 14 amino acids. As DNA, the CDR3 is TGTGCCAGCAGCGTAGGTAGGGATGGGTACGAGCAGTACTTC. Its protein is CASSVGRDGYEQYF. Full variable domain (remainder filled in from reference TRBV9 and TRBJ2-7): DSGVTQTPKHLITATGQRVTLRCSPRSGDLSVYWYQQSLDQGLQFLIQYYNGEERAKGNILERFSAQQFPDLHSELNLSSLELGDSALYFCASSVGRDGYEQYFGPGTRLTVT.

The chain is built from TRBV6-5 and TRBJ2-7; D possibly corresponds to TRBD1 (5 bases). Trimming took 7 bases from V and 0 from J, leaving 10 bases between them. The CDR3 extends over 13 amino acids. Germline V gene lookup returns CDR1 MNHEY and CDR2 SVGAGI. This CDR3 reads CASMTENSYEQYF. DNA for the CDR3: TGTGCCAGCATGACAGAGAACTCCTACGAGCAGTACTTC.

In nucleotides, the CDR3 is TGCGCCAGCAGCGTGGACGGCTACGAGCAGTACTTC. The encoded protein is CASSVDGYEQYF. The chain employs TRBV5-1 and TRBJ2-7; D is undetermined. This CDR3 comprises 12 residues. With 4 bases removed from V and 3 bases from J, the gap between germline ends came to 8 bases. The germline CDR1 and CDR2 sequences are SGHRS and YFSETQ.

This clone has only a few counts. The chain joins TRBV28 to TRBJ2-2; no firm D call. Germline values: CDR1 MDHEN, CDR2 SYDVKM. V was pared by 3 bases and J by 0 bases, with 8 bases between. The CDR3 contains 15 residues. CDR3 DNA sequence: TGTGCCAGCAGTTTCGCCATGTCGAACACCGGGGAGCTGTTTTTT. This encodes CASSFAMSNTGELFF. The complete variable domain, with remaining parts taken from reference TRBV28 and TRBJ2-2, reads DVKVTQSSRYLVKRTGEKVFLECVQDMDHENMFWYRQDPGLGLRLIYFSYDVKMKEKGDIPEGYSVSREKKERFSLILESASTNQTSMYLCASSFAMSNTGELFFGEGSRLTVL.